The source of this TCR beta chain is a study of T-cell memory formation after mild COVID-19. MiXCR, applied by TCRdb to the 5' RACE reads, yields one record per CDR3 protein. In the table there are over 450,000 distinct CDR3 sequences, over 20% of which are singletons. This clonotype was seen a few times. Its target is unknown. Study-wide results and limits: Cross-reactive memory seemingly joined, as some responding clones were found in pre-infection memory. Contracting clones, day 15 to 85, had balanced CD4/CD8, and later expanders favored CD4+. Whether day 37 second-wave clones are SARS-CoV-2-specific was not confirmed.

Germline CDR1 is KGHDR and CDR2 is SFDVKD. Trimming took 4 bases from V and 0 from J, leaving 9 bases between them. The CDR3 covers 14 residues. The clonotype was recovered from an adult woman who had mild COVID-19 (a few samples of this study predate the infection). Cell type and time point are not known. The sample was PBMCs or a T cell subset sorted from them (not recorded which). The V and J genes are TRBV24-1 and TRBJ2-7; no clear D. DNA of the CDR3: TGTGCCACCAGTGAAGGCATAAGCTCCTACGAGCAGTACTTC. Translating it yields CATSEGISSYEQYF.